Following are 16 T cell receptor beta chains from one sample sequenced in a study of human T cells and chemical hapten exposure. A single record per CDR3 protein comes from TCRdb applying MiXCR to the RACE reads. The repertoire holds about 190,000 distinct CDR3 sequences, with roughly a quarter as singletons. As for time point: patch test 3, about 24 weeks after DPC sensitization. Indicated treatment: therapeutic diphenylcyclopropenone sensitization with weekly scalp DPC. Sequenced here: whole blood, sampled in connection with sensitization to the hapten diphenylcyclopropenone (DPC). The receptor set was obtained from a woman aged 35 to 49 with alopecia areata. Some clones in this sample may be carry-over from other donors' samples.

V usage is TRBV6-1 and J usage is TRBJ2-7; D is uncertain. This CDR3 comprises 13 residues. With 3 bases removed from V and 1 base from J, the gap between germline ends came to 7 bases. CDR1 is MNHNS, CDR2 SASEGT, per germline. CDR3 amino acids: CASSEVRSYEQYF. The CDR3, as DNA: TGTGCCAGCAGTGAGGTCAGGTCCTACGAGCAGTACTTC.

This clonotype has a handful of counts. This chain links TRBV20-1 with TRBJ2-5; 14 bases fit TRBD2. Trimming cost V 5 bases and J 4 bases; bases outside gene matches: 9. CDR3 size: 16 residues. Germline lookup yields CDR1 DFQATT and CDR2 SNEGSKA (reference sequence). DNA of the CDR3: TGCAGTGCTGGGACTAGCGGGAGATCTTTGTTAGAGACCCAGTACTTC. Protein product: CSAGTSGRSLLETQYF.

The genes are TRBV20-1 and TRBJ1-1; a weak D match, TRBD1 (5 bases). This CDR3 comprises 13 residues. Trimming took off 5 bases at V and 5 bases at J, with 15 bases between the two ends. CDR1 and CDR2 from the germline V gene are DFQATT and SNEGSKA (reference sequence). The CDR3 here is CSAGPFGGTEAFF. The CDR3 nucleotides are TGCAGTGCTGGGCCTTTTGGGGGAACTGAAGCTTTCTTT.

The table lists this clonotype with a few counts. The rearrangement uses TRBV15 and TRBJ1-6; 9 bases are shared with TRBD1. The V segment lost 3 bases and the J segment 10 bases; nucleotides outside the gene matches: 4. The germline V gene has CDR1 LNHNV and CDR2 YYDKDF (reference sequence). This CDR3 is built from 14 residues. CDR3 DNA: TGTGCCACCAGCAGGGGGGACAGGGCATCACCCCTCCACTTT. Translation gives CATSRGDRASPLHF. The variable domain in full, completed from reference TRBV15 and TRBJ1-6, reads DAMVIQNPRYQVTQFGKPVTLSCSQTLNHNVMYWYQQKSSQAPKLLFHYYDKDFNNEADTPDNFQSRRPNTSFCFLDIRSPGLGDTAMYLCATSRGDRASPLHFGNGTRLTVT.

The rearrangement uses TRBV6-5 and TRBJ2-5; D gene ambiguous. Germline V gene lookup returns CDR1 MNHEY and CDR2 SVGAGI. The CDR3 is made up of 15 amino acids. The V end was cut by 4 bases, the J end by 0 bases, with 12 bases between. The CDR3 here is CASSSGGLDQETQYF. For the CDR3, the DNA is TGTGCCAGCAGTTCGGGCGGCCTAGACCAAGAGACCCAGTACTTC.

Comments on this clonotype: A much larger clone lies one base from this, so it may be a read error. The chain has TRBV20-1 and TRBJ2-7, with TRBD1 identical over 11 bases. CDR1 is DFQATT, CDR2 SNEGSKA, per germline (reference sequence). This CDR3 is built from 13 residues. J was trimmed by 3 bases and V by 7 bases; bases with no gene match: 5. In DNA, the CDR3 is TGCAGTGTTGCCGGGACAGGGGGCTACGAGCAGTACTTC. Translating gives CSVAGTGGYEQYF.

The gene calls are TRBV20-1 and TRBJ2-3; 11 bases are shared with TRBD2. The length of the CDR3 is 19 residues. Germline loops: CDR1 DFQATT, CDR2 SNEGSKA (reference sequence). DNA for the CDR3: TGCAGCCCTCGTGGCTCGGGGGTAGCGGGAGGGCCTAGGACAGATACGCAGTATTTT. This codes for CSPRGSGVAGGPRTDTQYF.

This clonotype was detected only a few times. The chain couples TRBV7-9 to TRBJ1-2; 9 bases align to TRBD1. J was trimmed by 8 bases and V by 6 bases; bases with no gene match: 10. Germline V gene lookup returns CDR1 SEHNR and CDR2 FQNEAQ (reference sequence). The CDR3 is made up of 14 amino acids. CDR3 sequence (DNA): TGTGCCAGCAGGCCTGGGACAGGGATCGGCGGCTACACCTTC. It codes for CASRPGTGIGGYTF. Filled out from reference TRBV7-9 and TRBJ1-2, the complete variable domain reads DTGVSQNPRHKITKRGQNVTFRCDPISEHNRLYWYRQTLGQGPEFLTYFQNEAQLEKSRLLSDRFSAERPKGSFSTLEIQRTEQGDSAMYLCASRPGTGIGGYTFGSGTRLTVV.

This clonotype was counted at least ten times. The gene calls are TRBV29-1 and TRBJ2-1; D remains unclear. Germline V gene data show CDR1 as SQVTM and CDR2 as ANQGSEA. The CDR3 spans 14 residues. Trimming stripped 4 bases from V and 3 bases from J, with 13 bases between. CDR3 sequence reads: CSVGVLPIYNEQFF. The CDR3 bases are TGCAGCGTTGGGGTCCTCCCCATCTACAATGAGCAGTTCTTC.

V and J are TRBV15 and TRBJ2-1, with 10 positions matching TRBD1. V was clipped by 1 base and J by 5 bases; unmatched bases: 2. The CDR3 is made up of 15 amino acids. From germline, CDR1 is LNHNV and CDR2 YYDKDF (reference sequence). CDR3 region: CATSRVGTGDNEQFF. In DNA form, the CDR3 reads TGTGCCACCAGCAGAGTTGGGACAGGGGACAATGAGCAGTTCTTC. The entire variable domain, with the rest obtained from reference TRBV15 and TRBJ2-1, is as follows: DAMVIQNPRYQVTQFGKPVTLSCSQTLNHNVMYWYQQKSSQAPKLLFHYYDKDFNNEADTPDNFQSRRPNTSFCFLDIRSPGLGDTAMYLCATSRVGTGDNEQFFGPGTRLTVL.

DNA for the CDR3: TGCGCCAGCAGCCAAGCCGACTTAAATGAGCAGTTCTTC. Encoded protein: CASSQADLNEQFF. The chain uses TRBV4-3 and TRBJ2-1; D unclear. CDR1 and CDR2 from the germline V gene are LGHNA and YSLEER. The V end was cut by 1 base, the J end by 7 bases, with 8 bases between. The CDR3 contains 13 residues.

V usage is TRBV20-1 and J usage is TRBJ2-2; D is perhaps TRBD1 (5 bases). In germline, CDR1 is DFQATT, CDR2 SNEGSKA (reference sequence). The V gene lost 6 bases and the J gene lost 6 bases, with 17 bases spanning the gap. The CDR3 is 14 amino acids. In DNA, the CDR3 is TGCAGTGCGCGCCGAGGTGGGGCGGCCGGGGAGCTGTTTTTT. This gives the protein CSARRGGAAGELFF.

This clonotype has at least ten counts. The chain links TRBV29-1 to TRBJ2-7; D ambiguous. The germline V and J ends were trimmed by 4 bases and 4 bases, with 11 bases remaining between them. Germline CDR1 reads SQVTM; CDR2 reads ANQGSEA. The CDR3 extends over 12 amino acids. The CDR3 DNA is TGCAGCGTTGCCGGCCAGCGATACGAGCAGTACTTC. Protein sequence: CSVAGQRYEQYF.

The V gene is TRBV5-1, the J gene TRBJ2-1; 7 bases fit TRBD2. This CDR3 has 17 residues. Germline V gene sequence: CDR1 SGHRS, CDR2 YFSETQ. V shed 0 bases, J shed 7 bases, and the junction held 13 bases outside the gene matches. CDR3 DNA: TGCGCCAGCAGCTTGGTCGTAGGGGAGGGCCCTCGAAATGAGCAGTTCTTC. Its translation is CASSLVVGEGPRNEQFF.

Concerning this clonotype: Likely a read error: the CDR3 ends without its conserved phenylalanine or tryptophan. In DNA, the CDR3 is TGTGCCAGCAGGGGGATGGATACGCAGTATCTT. This encodes CASRGMDTQYL. The V call is TRBV28, the J call TRBJ2-3; D uncertain. This CDR3 comprises 11 residues. Trimming stripped 6 bases from V and 6 bases from J, with 7 bases between. Germline CDR1 reads MDHEN; CDR2 reads SYDVKM.

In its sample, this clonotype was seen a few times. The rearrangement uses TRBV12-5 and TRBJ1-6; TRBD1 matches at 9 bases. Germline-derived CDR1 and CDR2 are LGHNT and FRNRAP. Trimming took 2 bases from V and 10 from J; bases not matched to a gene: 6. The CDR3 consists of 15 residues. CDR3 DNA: TGTGCTAGTGGTTTGCCCGGACAGGGGACATCACCCCTCCACTTT. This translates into CASGLPGQGTSPLHF.